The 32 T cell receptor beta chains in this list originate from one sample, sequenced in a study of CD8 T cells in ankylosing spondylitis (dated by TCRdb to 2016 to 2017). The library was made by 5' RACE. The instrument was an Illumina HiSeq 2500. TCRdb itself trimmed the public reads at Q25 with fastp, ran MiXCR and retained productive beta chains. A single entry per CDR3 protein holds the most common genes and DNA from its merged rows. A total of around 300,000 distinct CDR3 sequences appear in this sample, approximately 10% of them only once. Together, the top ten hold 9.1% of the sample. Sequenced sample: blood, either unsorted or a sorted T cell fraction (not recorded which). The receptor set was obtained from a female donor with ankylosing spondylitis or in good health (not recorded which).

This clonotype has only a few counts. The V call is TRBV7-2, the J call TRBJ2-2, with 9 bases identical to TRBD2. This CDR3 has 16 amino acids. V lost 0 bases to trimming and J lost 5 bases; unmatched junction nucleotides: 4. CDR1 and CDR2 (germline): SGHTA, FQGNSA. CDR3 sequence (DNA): TGTGCCAGCAGCTTAGCACGGGCGGGAGGGACCGGGGAGCTGTTTTTT. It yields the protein CASSLARAGGTGELFF.

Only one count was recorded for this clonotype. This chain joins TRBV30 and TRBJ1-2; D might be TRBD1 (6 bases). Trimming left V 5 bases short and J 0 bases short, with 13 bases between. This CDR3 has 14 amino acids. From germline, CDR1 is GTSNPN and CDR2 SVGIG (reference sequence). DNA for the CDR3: TGTGCCTGGGCTCGGACAGATACTAACTATGGCTACACCTTC. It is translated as CAWARTDTNYGYTF.

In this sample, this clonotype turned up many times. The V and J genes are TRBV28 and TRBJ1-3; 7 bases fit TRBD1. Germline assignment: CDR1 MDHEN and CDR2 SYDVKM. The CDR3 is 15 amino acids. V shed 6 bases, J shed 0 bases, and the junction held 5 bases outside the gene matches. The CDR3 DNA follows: TGTGCCAGCAGCAAGACAGGGCCCTCTGGAAACACCATATATTTT. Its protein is CASSKTGPSGNTIYF.

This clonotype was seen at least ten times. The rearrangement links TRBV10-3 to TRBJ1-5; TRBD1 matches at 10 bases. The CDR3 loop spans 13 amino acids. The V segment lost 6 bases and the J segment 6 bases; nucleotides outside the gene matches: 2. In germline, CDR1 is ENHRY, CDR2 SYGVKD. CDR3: CAIRDRGGQPQHF. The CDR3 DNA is TGTGCCATCAGGGACAGGGGGGGTCAGCCCCAGCATTTT.

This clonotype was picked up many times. The DNA of the CDR3 is TGCGCCAGCAGCTTGACAGGGGGCGGTTTCGAGCAGTACTTC. It is translated as CASSLTGGGFEQYF. The rearrangement uses TRBV5-1 and TRBJ2-7; 9 bases agree with TRBD1. The CDR3 has 14 residues. V dropped 1 base and J dropped 6; count of bases not matched to a gene: 5. Germline loops: CDR1 SGHRS, CDR2 YFSETQ.

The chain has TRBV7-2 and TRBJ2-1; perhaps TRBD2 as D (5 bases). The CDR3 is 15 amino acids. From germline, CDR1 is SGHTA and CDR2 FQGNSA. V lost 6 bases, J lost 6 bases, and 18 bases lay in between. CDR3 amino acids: CASSLGGSPTNEQFF. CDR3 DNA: TGTGCCAGCAGTCTCGGTGGGAGTCCTACCAATGAGCAGTTCTTC.

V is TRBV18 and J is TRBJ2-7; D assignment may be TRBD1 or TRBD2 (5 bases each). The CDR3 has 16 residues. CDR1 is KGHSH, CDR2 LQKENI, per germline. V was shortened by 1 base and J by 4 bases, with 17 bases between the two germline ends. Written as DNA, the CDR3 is TGTGCCAGCTCACCACTAGGGACCAAAGATTCTTACGAGCAGTACTTC. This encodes CASSPLGTKDSYEQYF. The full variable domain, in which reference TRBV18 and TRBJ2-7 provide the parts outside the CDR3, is NAGVMQNPRHLVRRRGQEARLRCSPMKGHSHVYWYRQLPEEGLKFMVYLQKENIIDESGMPKERFSAEFPKEGPSILRIQQVVRGDSAAYFCASSPLGTKDSYEQYFGPGTRLTVT.

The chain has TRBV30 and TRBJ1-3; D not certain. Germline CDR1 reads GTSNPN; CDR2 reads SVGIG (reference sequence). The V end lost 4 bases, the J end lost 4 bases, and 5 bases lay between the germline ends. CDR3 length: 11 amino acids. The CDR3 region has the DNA TGTGCCTGGACTGTAGGAAACACCATATATTTT. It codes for CAWTVGNTIYF.

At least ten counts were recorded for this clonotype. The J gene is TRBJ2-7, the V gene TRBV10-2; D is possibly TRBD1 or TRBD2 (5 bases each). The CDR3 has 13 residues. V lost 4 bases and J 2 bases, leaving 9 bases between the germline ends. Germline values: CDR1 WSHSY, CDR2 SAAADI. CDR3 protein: CASSVGDTYEQYF. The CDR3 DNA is TGCGCCAGCAGTGTGGGGGATACCTACGAGCAGTACTTC.

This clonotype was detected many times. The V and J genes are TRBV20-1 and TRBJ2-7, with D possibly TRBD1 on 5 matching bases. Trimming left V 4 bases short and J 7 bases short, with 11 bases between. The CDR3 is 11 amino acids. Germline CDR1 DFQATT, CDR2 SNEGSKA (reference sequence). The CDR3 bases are TGCAGTGCTACCAACCCAGGGGAGCAGTACTTC. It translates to CSATNPGEQYF.

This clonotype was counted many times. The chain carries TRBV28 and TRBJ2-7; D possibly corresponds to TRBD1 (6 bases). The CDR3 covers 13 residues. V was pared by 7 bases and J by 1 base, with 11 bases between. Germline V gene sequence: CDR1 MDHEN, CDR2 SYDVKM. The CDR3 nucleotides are TGTGCCAGCAACACAGGGCCATCCTACGAGCAGTACTTC. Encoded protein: CASNTGPSYEQYF.

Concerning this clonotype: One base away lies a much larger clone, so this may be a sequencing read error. The chain's CDR3 is CASSEALGQPYGDTF. The CDR3 DNA sequence: TGTGCCAGCAGTGAAGCGCTAGGACAGCCTTATGGCGACACCTTC. The rearrangement uses TRBV6-1 and TRBJ1-2, with a tentative D call TRBD1 (6 bases). This CDR3 is built from 15 residues. Germline CDR1 and CDR2: MNHNS and SASEGT.

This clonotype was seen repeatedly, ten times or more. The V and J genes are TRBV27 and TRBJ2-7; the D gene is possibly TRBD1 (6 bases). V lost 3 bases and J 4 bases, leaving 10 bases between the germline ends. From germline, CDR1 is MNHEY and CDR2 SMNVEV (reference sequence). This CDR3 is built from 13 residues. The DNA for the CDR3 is TGTGCCAGCAGTTTGGACAGCAGGTACGAGCAGTACTTC. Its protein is CASSLDSRYEQYF.

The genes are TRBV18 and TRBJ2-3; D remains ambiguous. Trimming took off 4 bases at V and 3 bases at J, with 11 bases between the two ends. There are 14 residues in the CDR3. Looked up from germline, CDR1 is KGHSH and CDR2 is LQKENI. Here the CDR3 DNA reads TGTGCCAGCTCACACTATGGGCCGACAGATACGCAGTATTTT. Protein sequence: CASSHYGPTDTQYF.

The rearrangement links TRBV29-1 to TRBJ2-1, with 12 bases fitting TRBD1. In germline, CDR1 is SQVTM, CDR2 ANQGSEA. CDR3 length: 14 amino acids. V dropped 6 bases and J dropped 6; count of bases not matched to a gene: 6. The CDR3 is CSVWGTGGRNEQFF. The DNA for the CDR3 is TGCAGCGTCTGGGGGACAGGGGGCCGCAATGAGCAGTTCTTC.

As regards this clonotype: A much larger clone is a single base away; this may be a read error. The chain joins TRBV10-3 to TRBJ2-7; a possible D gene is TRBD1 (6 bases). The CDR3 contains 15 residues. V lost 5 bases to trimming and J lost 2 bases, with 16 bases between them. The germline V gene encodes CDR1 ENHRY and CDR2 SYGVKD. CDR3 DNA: TGTGCCATCAGTACTGCCAGGACAGAAACCTACGAGCAGTACTTC. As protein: CAISTARTETYEQYF.

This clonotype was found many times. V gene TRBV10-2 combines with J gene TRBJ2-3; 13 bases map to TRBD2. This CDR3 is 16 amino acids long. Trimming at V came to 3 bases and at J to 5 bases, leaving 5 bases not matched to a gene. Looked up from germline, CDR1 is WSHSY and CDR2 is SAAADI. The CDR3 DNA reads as TGCGCCAGCAGTGAAGGGACTAGCGGGGCAGGAGATACGCAGTATTTT. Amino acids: CASSEGTSGAGDTQYF.

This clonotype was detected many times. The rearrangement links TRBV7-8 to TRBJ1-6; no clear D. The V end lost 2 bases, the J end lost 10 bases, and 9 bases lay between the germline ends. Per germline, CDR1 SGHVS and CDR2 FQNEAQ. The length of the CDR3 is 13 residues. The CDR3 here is CASSLKGGSPLHF. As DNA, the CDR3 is TGTGCCAGCAGCTTAAAGGGCGGGTCACCCCTCCACTTT.

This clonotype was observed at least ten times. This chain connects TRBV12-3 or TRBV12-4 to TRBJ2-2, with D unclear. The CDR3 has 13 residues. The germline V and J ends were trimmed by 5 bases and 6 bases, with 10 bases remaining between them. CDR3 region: CASSTLEAGELFF. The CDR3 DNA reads TGTGCCAGCAGTACCCTAGAGGCCGGGGAGCTGTTTTTT.

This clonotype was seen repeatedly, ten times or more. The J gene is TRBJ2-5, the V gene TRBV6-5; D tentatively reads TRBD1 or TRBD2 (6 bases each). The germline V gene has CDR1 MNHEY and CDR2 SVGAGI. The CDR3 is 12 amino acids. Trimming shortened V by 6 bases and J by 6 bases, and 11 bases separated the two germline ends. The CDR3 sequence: CASRQGGKTQYF. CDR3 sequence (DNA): TGTGCCAGCAGACAGGGAGGAAAGACCCAGTACTTC.

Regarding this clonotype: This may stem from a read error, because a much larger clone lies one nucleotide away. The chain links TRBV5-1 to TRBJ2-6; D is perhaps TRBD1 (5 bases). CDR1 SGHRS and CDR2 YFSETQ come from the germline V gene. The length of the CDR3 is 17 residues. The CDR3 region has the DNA TGCGCCAGCAGCCCGATTCCTCAGGATTCTGGGGCCAACGTCCTGCCTTTC. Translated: CASSPIPQDSGANVLPF.

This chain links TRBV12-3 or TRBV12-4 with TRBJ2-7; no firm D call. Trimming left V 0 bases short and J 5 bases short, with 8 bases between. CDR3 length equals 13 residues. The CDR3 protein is CASSLALPNEQYF. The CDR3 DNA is TGTGCCAGCAGTTTAGCGCTTCCGAACGAGCAGTACTTC.

The chain's CDR3 is CAWSTEGFQPQHF. CDR3 in DNA: TGTGCCTGGAGTACCGAGGGGTTCCAGCCCCAGCATTTT. This rearrangement joins TRBV30 to TRBJ1-5, with D tentatively TRBD1 (5 bases). Between the trimmed V and J ends, which lost 2 bases and 7 bases, there was a span of 12 bases. This CDR3 contains 13 residues. The germline V gene has CDR1 GTSNPN and CDR2 SVGIG (reference sequence).

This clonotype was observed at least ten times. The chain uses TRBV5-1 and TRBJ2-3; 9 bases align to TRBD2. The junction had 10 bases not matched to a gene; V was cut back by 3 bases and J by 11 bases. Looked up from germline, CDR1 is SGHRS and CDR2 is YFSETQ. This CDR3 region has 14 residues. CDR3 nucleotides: TGCGCCAGCAGCTATAGCGGGGGACCCAACTTGCAGTATTTT. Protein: CASSYSGGPNLQYF.

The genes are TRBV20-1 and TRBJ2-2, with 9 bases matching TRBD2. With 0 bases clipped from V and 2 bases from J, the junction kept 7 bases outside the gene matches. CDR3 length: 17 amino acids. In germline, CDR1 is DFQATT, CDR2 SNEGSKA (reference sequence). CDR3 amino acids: CSARDARLAVNTGELFF. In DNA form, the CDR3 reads TGCAGTGCTAGAGATGCGAGACTAGCGGTTAACACCGGGGAGCTGTTTTTT.

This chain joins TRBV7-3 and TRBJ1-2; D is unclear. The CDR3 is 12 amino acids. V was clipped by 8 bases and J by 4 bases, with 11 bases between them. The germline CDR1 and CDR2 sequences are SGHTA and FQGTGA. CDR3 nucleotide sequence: TGTGCCAGCGGCCGAATCGGCTATGGCTACACCTTC. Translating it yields CASGRIGYGYTF.

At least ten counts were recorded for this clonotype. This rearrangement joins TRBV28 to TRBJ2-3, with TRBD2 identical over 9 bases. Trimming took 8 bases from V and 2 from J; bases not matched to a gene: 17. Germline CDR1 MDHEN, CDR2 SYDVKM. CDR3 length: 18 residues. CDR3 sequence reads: CASSHPGGGGALTDTQYF. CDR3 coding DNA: TGTGCCAGCTCTCATCCGGGCGGCGGGGGGGCTCTCACAGATACGCAGTATTTT.

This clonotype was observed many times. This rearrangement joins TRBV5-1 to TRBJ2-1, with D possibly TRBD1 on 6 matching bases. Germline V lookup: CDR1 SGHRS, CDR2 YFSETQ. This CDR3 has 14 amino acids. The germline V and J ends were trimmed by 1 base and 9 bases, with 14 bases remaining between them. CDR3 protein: CASSLIAEGVEQFF. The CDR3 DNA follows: TGCGCCAGCAGCTTGATCGCAGAGGGGGTTGAGCAGTTCTTC.

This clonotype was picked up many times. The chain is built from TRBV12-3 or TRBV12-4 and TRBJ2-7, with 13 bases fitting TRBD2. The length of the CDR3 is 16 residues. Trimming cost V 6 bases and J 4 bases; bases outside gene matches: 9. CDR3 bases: TGTGCCAGCAGCCCGGGACTAGCGGGATCGGGGTACGAGCAGTACTTC. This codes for CASSPGLAGSGYEQYF.

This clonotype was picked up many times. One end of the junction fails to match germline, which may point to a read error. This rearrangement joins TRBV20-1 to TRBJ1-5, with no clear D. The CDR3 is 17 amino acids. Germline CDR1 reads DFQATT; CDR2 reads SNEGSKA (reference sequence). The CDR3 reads CSARAHSGDYSNQPQHF. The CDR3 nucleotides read TGCAGTGCCAGAGCCCACTCAGGAGACTATAGCAATCAGCCCCAGCATTTT.

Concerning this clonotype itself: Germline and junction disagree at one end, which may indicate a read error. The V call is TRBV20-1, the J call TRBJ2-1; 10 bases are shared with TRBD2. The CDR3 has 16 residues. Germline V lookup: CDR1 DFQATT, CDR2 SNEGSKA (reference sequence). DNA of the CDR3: TGCTGTGCTAGAGCCCTCGCTAGCGGGAGTCTGGATGAGCAGTTCTTC. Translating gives CCARALASGSLDEQFF.

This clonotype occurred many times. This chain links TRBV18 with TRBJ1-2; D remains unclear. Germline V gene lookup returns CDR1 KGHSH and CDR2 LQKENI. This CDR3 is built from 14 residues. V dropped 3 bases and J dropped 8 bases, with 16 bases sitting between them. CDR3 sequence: CASSPLGSAAGYTF. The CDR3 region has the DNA TGTGCCAGCTCACCTCTGGGTTCAGCTGCAGGCTACACCTTC.